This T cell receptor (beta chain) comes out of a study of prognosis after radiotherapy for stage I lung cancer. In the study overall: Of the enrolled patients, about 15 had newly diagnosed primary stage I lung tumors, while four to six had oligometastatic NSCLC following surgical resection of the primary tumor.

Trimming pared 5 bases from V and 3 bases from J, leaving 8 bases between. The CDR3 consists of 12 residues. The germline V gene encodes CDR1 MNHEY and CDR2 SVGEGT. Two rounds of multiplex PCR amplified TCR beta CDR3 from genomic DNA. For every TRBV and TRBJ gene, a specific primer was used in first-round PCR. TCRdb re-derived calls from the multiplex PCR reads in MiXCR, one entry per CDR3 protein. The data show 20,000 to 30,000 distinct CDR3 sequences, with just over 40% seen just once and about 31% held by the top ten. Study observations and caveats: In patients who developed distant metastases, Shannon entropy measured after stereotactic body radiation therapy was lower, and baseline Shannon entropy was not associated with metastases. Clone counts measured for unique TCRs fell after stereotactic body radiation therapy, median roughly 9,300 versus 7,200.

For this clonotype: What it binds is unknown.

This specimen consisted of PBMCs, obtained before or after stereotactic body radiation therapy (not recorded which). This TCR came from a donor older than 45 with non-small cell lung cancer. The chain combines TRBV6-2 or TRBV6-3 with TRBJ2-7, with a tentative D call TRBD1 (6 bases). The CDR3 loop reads CASSADSYEQYF. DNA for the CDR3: TGTGCCAGCAGTGCGGACAGCTACGAGCAGTACTTC.